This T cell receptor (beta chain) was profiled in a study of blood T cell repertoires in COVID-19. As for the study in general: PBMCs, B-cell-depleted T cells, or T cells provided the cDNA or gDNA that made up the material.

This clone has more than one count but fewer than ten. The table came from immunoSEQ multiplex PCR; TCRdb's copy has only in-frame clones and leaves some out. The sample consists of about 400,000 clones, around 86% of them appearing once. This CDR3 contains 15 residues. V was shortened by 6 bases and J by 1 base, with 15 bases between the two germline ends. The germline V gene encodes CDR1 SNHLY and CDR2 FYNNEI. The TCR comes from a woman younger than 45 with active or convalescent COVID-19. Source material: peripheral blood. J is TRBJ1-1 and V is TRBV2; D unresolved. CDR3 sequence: CASREDRNGNTEAFF. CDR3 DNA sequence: TGTGCCAGCAGGGAGGACCGAAACGGGAACACTGAAGCTTTCTTT.